This T cell receptor beta chain comes out of a study of radiation and T cells in renal cell carcinoma (dated by TCRdb to the early 2020s). A note on the overall study: The samples were drawn from a clinical trial, where primary renal cell carcinomas were treated with 15 Gy of stereotactic body radiation therapy and then removed by nephrectomy 4 weeks afterward. A total of 4 million to 5 million unique CDR3 nucleotide sequences, encoding 2.5 million to 3 million unique CDR3 amino acid sequences, were found across all 50 or so samples. TCR beta sequencing covered some 55 samples in total, comprising approximately 26 tumors and about 27 peripheral blood samples. Broader findings and caveats from the paper: No pretreatment tumor biopsies were available, so the baseline intratumoral presence of clonotypes could not be determined. The single-armed trial design could not address effects of radiation dose or scheduling on the TCR repertoire. Tracking of blood repertoire dynamics stopped at approximately 4 weeks after treatment, with no follow-up past that point. In blood, the top tumor clonotypes increased between baseline and 2 weeks post-radiation and then shrank by 4 weeks, which suggests that tumor-resident clones expanded only transiently.

This specimen's time point label, interpreted: baseline pretreatment blood. The sample's treatment or condition label, in plain terms: 15 Gy SBRT to primary tumor, nephrectomy 4 weeks later. To follow tumor-enriched clonotypes, peripheral blood was collected serially from radiation-treated patients at baseline and again at 2 weeks and 4 weeks after SBRT. All patients had renal cell carcinoma with clear cell pathology. Genomic DNA for TCR sequencing was prepared using the QIAamp DNA Blood Mini Kit (Qiagen). Only samples passing all quality control checks were included in the analyses. For this clone: Its antigen target is currently unknown. No clone much larger than this one lies a single base away; base qualities are absent.

Looking up the germline V gene yields CDR1 SGHRS and CDR2 YFSETQ. The CDR3 holds 15 amino acids from the cysteine to the phenylalanine. Just CDR3 DNA is preserved here, 45 bases in frame from base 1. V and J are trimmed by 3 bases and 5 bases, and the gene matches miss 6 bases of the junction. The immunoSEQ kit was used, according to the manufacturer's recommendations, to generate TCR beta libraries from genomic DNA. Library preparation used a first multiplex PCR with proprietary primers, then a second PCR adding unique barcodes, with bead cleanups after each round. Each sample batch included a kit-provided positive control reaction and a negative control reaction. The final libraries underwent checking on an Agilent 4200 TapeStation D1000 ScreenTape, volumetric pooling, and quantification by qPCR. Sequencing ran on an Illumina NextSeq500 with a MidOutput 150-cycle cartridge, using 156 Read1 and 15 Index1 cycles with kit custom primers. The pooled library was loaded at around 1.1 pM with an approximately 22% PhiX control spike-in. The paper's data handling went like this. Vendor-processed data were analyzed in R, and a clonotype was defined as all T cells sharing the same CDR3 nucleotide sequence. In the clone abundance analyses, frequencies in each sample were normalized to that sample's 10,000 most abundant clones. Public T cell clones, which averaged fewer than five per sample, were excluded before analysis. Tumor-enriched clonotypes and baseline blood-enriched clonotypes were defined as those with an abundance difference of at least 32-fold between compartments. A beta-binomial differential abundance model was used to identify clonotypes that were expanded or contracted between blood time points. Tumor-blood repertoire similarity was measured with the Baroni-Urbani and Buser coefficient, and group comparisons used two-tailed Wilcoxon tests in R. Imported from immuneACCESS, the table was reduced by TCRdb to in-frame sequences with V and J called. These copies leave out some clones; in studies compared against another copy, an unresolved V gene accounts for under half, and the cause of the remainder is not known. V, J and clone size were drawn from that table, and D and trimming were deduced from the DNA. The table for this sample lists about 150,000 clones; less than 90% of them were counted only once. The ten largest clones take up around 4.4% of the sample.

Here the chain combines TRBV5-1 and TRBJ2-5, with TRBD1 identical over 11 junction bases. The sequence was obtained from a woman in her 70s with renal cell carcinoma. Source: blood, taken from a patient whose treatment included radiotherapy and nephrectomy. The CDR3 protein is CASSSRTGGVETQYF. The sequence in DNA is TGCGCCAGCAGCTCGCGGACAGGGGGCGTCGAGACCCAGTACTTC.